This entry lists 26 T cell receptor beta chains sequenced from one sample in a study of patients and donors after allogeneic stem cell transplantation. Using its own MiXCR run on the RT-PCR reads, TCRdb lists one record per CDR3 protein. The sample has hundreds of thousands of distinct CDR3 sequences, approximately 16% seen once. Sequencing used blood, either unsorted or a sorted T cell fraction (not recorded which). The receptor source for this set is a human donor who was either an allogeneic HSCT recipient or a stem cell or donor lymphocyte infusion donor (not recorded which). It is not recorded whose cells these are; they may come from a transplant donor.

This clonotype appeared many times. The chain has TRBV7-6 and TRBJ1-5; TRBD1 matches 10 bases. The trim removed 5 bases at V and 6 bases at J, leaving 1 base unmatched. Germline V CDR1 and CDR2: SGHVS, FNYEAQ. The CDR3 extends over 13 amino acids. This CDR3 is CASSRDRGQPQHF. The CDR3 DNA follows: TGTGCCAGCAGCCGGGACAGGGGTCAGCCCCAGCATTTT.

Only a few counts were recorded for this clonotype. The chain recombines TRBV13 with TRBJ2-7; 10 bases match TRBD1. Germline CDR1 PRHDT, CDR2 FYEKMQ (reference sequence). There are 16 residues in the CDR3. V shed 4 bases and J 3 bases; nucleotides not matched to a gene: 9. This CDR3 reads CASSSTGTGVIYEQYF. The CDR3 DNA is TGTGCCAGCAGCTCCACCGGGACAGGGGTCATCTACGAGCAGTACTTC.

V is TRBV7-2 and J is TRBJ2-7, with TRBD2 matching 15 bases. V trimming: 5 bases; J trimming: 3 bases; junction bases outside the gene matches: 5. CDR3 length: 16 amino acids. CDR1 SGHTA and CDR2 FQGNSA come from the germline V gene. The CDR3 coding sequence is TGTGCCAGCAGCCTCGGGACTAGCGGGGGGCGCTACGAGCAGTACTTC. This gives the protein CASSLGTSGGRYEQYF. Looking up the rest from reference TRBV7-2 and TRBJ2-7 gives the full variable domain: GAGVSQSPSNKVTEKGKDVELRCDPISGHTALYWYRQSLGQGLEFLIYFQGNSAPDKSGLPSDRFSAERTGGSVSTLTIQRTQQEDSAVYLCASSLGTSGGRYEQYFGPGTRLTVT.

This clonotype was detected a few times. V gene TRBV2 combines with J gene TRBJ2-3; 10 bases match TRBD1. Germline trimming cut 4 bases from V and 3 bases from J; bases unmatched to any gene: 4. Germline CDR1 reads SNHLY; CDR2 reads FYNNEI. The CDR3 loop spans 15 amino acids. CDR3 loop: CASSGDRGRTDTQYF. CDR3 sequence (DNA): TGTGCCAGCAGTGGGGACAGGGGTAGGACAGATACGCAGTATTTT.

This clonotype was observed a handful of times. This chain links TRBV2 with TRBJ1-2, with 9 bases identical to TRBD1. CDR1 and CDR2 from the germline V gene are SNHLY and FYNNEI. The CDR3 has 16 residues. V was pared by 5 bases and J by 2 bases, with 9 bases of the junction left unmatched. DNA for the CDR3: TGTGCCAGCAGTCCTCAACCCGGGACAGGGAACTATGGCTACACCTTC. Amino acids: CASSPQPGTGNYGYTF. The full variable domain, completed using reference TRBV2 and TRBJ1-2, is EPEVTQTPSHQVTQMGQEVILRCVPISNHLYFYWYRQILGQKVEFLVSFYNNEISEKSEIFDDQFSVERPDGSNFTLKIRSTKLEDSAMYFCASSPQPGTGNYGYTFGSGTRLTVV.

This clonotype was recorded many times. The rearrangement joins TRBV10-3 to TRBJ2-1; 11 positions match TRBD2. Per germline, CDR1 ENHRY and CDR2 SYGVKD. V trimming: 6 bases; J trimming: 6 bases; junction bases outside the gene matches: 10. The length of the CDR3 is 16 residues. CDR3 sequence reads: CAISRIAGGKLNEQFF. The CDR3 coding sequence is TGTGCCATCAGCCGCATAGCGGGAGGGAAACTCAATGAGCAGTTCTTC.

The rearrangement uses TRBV20-1 and TRBJ2-2; D is uncertain. The CDR3 loop spans 16 amino acids. With 0 bases removed from V and 1 base from J, the gap between germline ends came to 12 bases. The germline V gene encodes CDR1 DFQATT and CDR2 SNEGSKA (reference sequence). The CDR3 loop is CSARDRKGGNTGELFF. The CDR3 coding sequence is TGCAGTGCTAGAGATCGGAAGGGTGGGAACACCGGGGAGCTGTTTTTT.

The V call is TRBV29-1, the J call TRBJ2-3; D unresolved. V lost 5 bases and J lost 1, with 4 bases in between. The CDR3 has 11 residues. Germline V CDR1 and CDR2: SQVTM, ANQGSEA. DNA for the CDR3: TGCAGCGTTCCCTGCACAGATACGCAGTATTTT. As protein: CSVPCTDTQYF.

J is TRBJ2-7 and V is TRBV7-2; 9 nucleotides line up with TRBD1. CDR1 is SGHTA and CDR2 is FQGNSA in the germline V gene. The V segment lost 4 bases and the J segment 4 bases; nucleotides outside the gene matches: 5. There are 14 residues in the CDR3. For the CDR3, the DNA is TGTGCCAGCAGCTCCGGGACAGGGATGTACGAGCAGTACTTC. This codes for CASSSGTGMYEQYF.

V gene TRBV29-1 combines with J gene TRBJ1-1; D is perhaps TRBD1 (5 bases). This CDR3 spans 14 amino acids. Germline V gene sequence: CDR1 SQVTM, CDR2 ANQGSEA. Trimming removed 8 bases at V and 0 bases at J, with 16 bases between. CDR3 loop: CSFHSGTVNTEAFF. Written as DNA, the CDR3 is TGCAGCTTCCATTCCGGGACTGTGAACACTGAAGCTTTCTTT.

The rearrangement uses TRBV20-1 and TRBJ1-1; no clear D. The V end lost 1 base, the J end lost 2 bases, and 2 bases lay between the germline ends. Looked up from germline, CDR1 is DFQATT and CDR2 is SNEGSKA (reference sequence). The CDR3 sequence is 11 residues long. The CDR3 loop is CSARANTEAFF. The CDR3 nucleotides read TGCAGTGCTAGAGCCAACACTGAAGCTTTCTTT.

The chain employs TRBV4-1 and TRBJ2-7; D is perhaps TRBD2 (5 bases). Looked up from germline, CDR1 is MGHRA and CDR2 is YSYEKL. Trimming pared 8 bases from V and 2 bases from J, leaving 13 bases between. CDR3 size: 13 residues. In DNA, the CDR3 is TGCGCCAGCCGGGGAAAGGCGACCTACGAGCAGTACTTC. This codes for CASRGKATYEQYF.

This clonotype has a count of ten or more. The V call is TRBV14, the J call TRBJ1-2, with 10 bases identical to TRBD1. The CDR3 has 16 amino acids. The V and J ends lost 3 bases and 4 bases, in that order; junction bases with no gene match: 8. Germline V lookup: CDR1 SGHDN, CDR2 FVKESK. The CDR3 protein is CASSHSRDRGSYGYTF. The DNA for the CDR3 is TGTGCCAGCAGCCATTCCCGGGACAGGGGTTCCTATGGCTACACCTTC.

The chain employs TRBV7-2 and TRBJ1-6; TRBD1 might be the D (6 bases). The V gene's germline CDR1 is SGHTA and CDR2 FQGNSA. Trimming pared 2 bases from V and 9 bases from J, leaving 14 bases between. The CDR3 extends over 15 amino acids. The CDR3 DNA sequence: TGTGCCAGCAGCTTAAAGACAGGTCAATCTTCACCCCTCCACTTT. Its protein is CASSLKTGQSSPLHF.

This clonotype was seen only a few times. The genes are TRBV28 and TRBJ2-5, with D unclear. CDR1 and CDR2 from the germline V gene are MDHEN and SYDVKM. V was trimmed by 5 bases and J by 5 bases, leaving 12 bases between them. The CDR3 contains 13 residues. CDR3 DNA sequence: TGTGCCAGCAGTATGCAAGGGTGGGAGACCCAGTACTTC. Translation: CASSMQGWETQYF. Together with reference TRBV28 and TRBJ2-5, the CDR3 gives the full variable domain: DVKVTQSSRYLVKRTGEKVFLECVQDMDHENMFWYRQDPGLGLRLIYFSYDVKMKEKGDIPEGYSVSREKKERFSLILESASTNQTSMYLCASSMQGWETQYFGPGTRLLVL.

This clonotype was seen more than once but under ten times. The J gene is TRBJ2-7, the V gene TRBV27; 14 bases align to TRBD2. Trimming cost V 0 bases and J 0 bases; bases outside gene matches: 7. The CDR3 covers 19 residues. From germline, CDR1 is MNHEY and CDR2 SMNVEV (reference sequence). DNA of the CDR3: TGTGCCAGCAGTTTATCCGCGTTGACTAGCGGGAGGGGCTCCTACGAGCAGTACTTC. Its translation is CASSLSALTSGRGSYEQYF.

The rearrangement uses TRBV29-1 and TRBJ2-1, with 15 positions matching TRBD2. This CDR3 spans 16 amino acids. J was trimmed by 3 bases and V by 8 bases; bases with no gene match: 8. Germline V gives CDR1 SQVTM, CDR2 ANQGSEA. CDR3 nucleotides: TGCAGCACCTGGACTAGCGGGGGGGCCCTCTACAATGAGCAGTTCTTC. This sequence encodes CSTWTSGGALYNEQFF.

This clonotype was counted a few times. V gene TRBV6-2 or TRBV6-3 combines with J gene TRBJ1-6, with D unresolved. The CDR3 runs 13 residues. Per the germline V gene, CDR1 is MNHEY and CDR2 is SVGEGT. Trimming took 7 bases from V and 13 from J, leaving 17 bases between them. In DNA form, the CDR3 reads TGTGCCAGCACCGGAACACCAACTTCGCCCCTCCACTTT. This translates into CASTGTPTSPLHF.

This clonotype was detected ten times or more. The genes are TRBV4-1 and TRBJ2-1; no reliable D call. Trimming left V 3 bases short and J 7 bases short, with 10 bases between. CDR1 is MGHRA, CDR2 YSYEKL, per germline. The CDR3 is made up of 13 amino acids. The CDR3 reads CASSHSSRNEQFF. CDR3 DNA sequence: TGCGCCAGCAGCCATTCCTCGAGGAATGAGCAGTTCTTC.

The chain is built from TRBV20-1 and TRBJ1-1; 10 bases fit TRBD1. The junction had 12 bases not matched to a gene; V was cut back by 6 bases and J by 5 bases. CDR1 and CDR2 (germline): DFQATT, SNEGSKA (reference sequence). The CDR3 runs to 15 residues. Here the CDR3 DNA reads TGCAGTGCCGACCAATGGGACAGGGGTAGGACTGAAGCTTTCTTT. Its translation: CSADQWDRGRTEAFF.

The sample holds many counts of this clonotype. The genes are TRBV9 and TRBJ2-2, with D tentatively TRBD1 (6 bases). The CDR3 is 16 residues long. The V gene's germline CDR1 is SGDLS and CDR2 YYNGEE. V gave up 3 bases and J gave up 1 base, with 13 bases separating them. The CDR3: CASSDGTHRNTGELFF. CDR3 bases: TGTGCCAGCAGCGACGGGACACATCGGAACACCGGGGAGCTGTTTTTT.

This clonotype appeared a few times. This sequence joins TRBV20-1 and TRBJ1-2, with 9 bases that match TRBD1. Germline V lookup: CDR1 DFQATT, CDR2 SNEGSKA (reference sequence). V lost 1 base, J lost 2 bases, and 2 bases stayed unmatched. There are 14 residues in the CDR3. The CDR3 region is CSARGGTGNYGYTF. CDR3 coding DNA: TGCAGTGCTAGAGGAGGGACAGGGAACTATGGCTACACCTTC.

V usage is TRBV5-5 and J usage is TRBJ2-5; D possibly uses TRBD1 or TRBD2 (5 bases each). Deletions cut 4 bases from V and 4 bases from J, with 14 bases between. The CDR3 is made up of 14 amino acids. Germline loops: CDR1 SGHKS, CDR2 YYEKEE (reference sequence). The CDR3 reads CASSRGPAGETQYF. The CDR3, as DNA: TGTGCCAGCAGCCGGGGACCCGCGGGAGAGACCCAGTACTTC.

This clonotype has only a few counts. This chain uses TRBV25-1 with TRBJ2-1; 14 bases agree with TRBD2. Per germline, CDR1 MGHDK and CDR2 SYGVNS. V lost 6 bases to trimming and J lost 4 bases; unmatched junction nucleotides: 11. The CDR3 runs to 18 residues. CDR3 in amino acids: CASSLTSGGGGMYNEQFF. CDR3 nucleotides: TGTGCCAGCAGCCTGACTAGCGGGGGGGGAGGGATGTACAATGAGCAGTTCTTC.

A few counts support this clonotype. The chain recombines TRBV5-1 with TRBJ2-5; D is possibly TRBD1 or TRBD2 (5 bases each). CDR1 and CDR2 from the germline V gene are SGHRS and YFSETQ. Trimming left V 3 bases short and J 5 bases short, with 17 bases between. The CDR3 loop spans 15 amino acids. The CDR3 nucleotides read TGCGCCAGCAGCTCGACCGGGACCCGGCGGGAGACCCAGTACTTC. Translating gives CASSSTGTRRETQYF.

This clonotype was detected ten times or more. The V gene is TRBV29-1, the J gene TRBJ2-2; 10 positions match TRBD2. The CDR3 runs 14 residues. J was trimmed by 4 bases and V by 4 bases; bases with no gene match: 3. Germline V CDR1 and CDR2: SQVTM, ANQGSEA. DNA of the CDR3: TGCAGCGTTGCCAGCGGGAGGGTCACCGGGGAGCTGTTTTTT. Its translation is CSVASGRVTGELFF.